This is a list of T cell receptor beta chains from one sample in a study of cytomegalovirus exposure and HLA in healthy donors. TCRdb keeps only in-frame clones here, not all; method: immunoSEQ multiplex PCR. Of about 180,000 clones listed, less than 85% were seen once; the top ten hold around 5.7%. The sequencing input was PBMCs. These receptors all stem from a man in his forties in good health and CMV-seronegative. Both conserved end residues are part of each CDR3. The D gene is left open where the match is weak. Some rows have no size entry. The others give once, few or many, or a class for an expanded clone.

size,V,J,D,DNA,CDR3
-,TRBV6-1,TRBJ1-1,-,TGTGCCAGCAGTGACGAACCGGGACACTTGAACACTGAAGCTTTCTTT,CASSDEPGHLNTEAFF
-,TRBV7-2,TRBJ1-3,TRBD1,TGTGCCAGCAGCTTAGGAGACCCCGGGACAGGAGGAAACACCATATATTTT,CASSLGDPGTGGNTIYF
-,TRBV7-3,TRBJ2-3,-,TGTGCCAGCAGCTTAACGCAGGGTCGCACAGATACGCAGTATTTT,CASSLTQGRTDTQYF
-,TRBV10-1,TRBJ1-1,TRBD1,TGCGCCAGCAGTGAGAGGACAGGTGAACGAATGAACACTGAAGCTTTCTTT,CASSERTGERMNTEAFF
-,TRBV7-9,TRBJ2-7,-,TGTGCCAGCAGCTCAGAACGGACTGTCTCCTACGAGCAGTACTTC,CASSSERTVSYEQYF
once,TRBV7-2,TRBJ2-7,TRBD1,TGTGCCAGCAGCTACTACAGGGGCGAGACCTACGAGCAGTACTTC,CASSYYRGETYEQYF
-,TRBV6-1,TRBJ2-7,TRBD1,TGTGCCAGTAGGGACAGAGCCTACGAGCAGTACTTC,CASRDRAYEQYF
-,TRBV28,TRBJ1-1,TRBD1,TGTGCCAGCAGTTTATCCGGGACAGGGAACTCGAACACTGAAGCTTTCTTT,CASSLSGTGNSNTEAFF
-,TRBV2,TRBJ2-7,TRBD1,TGTGCCAGCAGTGAAAGGCAGGGGGCGAGCTACGAGCAGTACTTC,CASSERQGASYEQYF
-,TRBV30,TRBJ2-7,-,TGTGCCTGGAGTGGGGGCTGGGGCTACGAGCAGTACTTC,CAWSGGWGYEQYF
-,TRBV5-1,TRBJ1-3,-,TGCGCCAGCAGCTTGGCCGGACTGATGGGAAACACCATATATTTT,CASSLAGLMGNTIYF
-,TRBV6-5,TRBJ2-5,TRBD1,TGTGCCAGCAGCCCCGGGACAGGGAGGAGAGAGACCCAGTACTTC,CASSPGTGRRETQYF
-,TRBV29-1,TRBJ1-2,-,TGCAGCGTCGAGGGCAGGCGTTTTAATGGCTACACCTTC,CSVEGRRFNGYTF
-,TRBV11-2,TRBJ2-7,-,TGTGCCAGCAGCTCCGGGATCGCAGGTGTCGAGCAGTACTTC,CASSSGIAGVEQYF
-,TRBV9,TRBJ1-3,-,TGTGCCAGCAGCCCCGGATGGAGCTCTGGAAACACCATATATTTT,CASSPGWSSGNTIYF
-,TRBV15,TRBJ2-7,TRBD2,TGTGCCACCAGCAGAGGAGGTCTAGCGGGAGAGCGCGAGCAGTACTTC,CATSRGGLAGEREQYF
-,TRBV7-9,TRBJ2-1,-,TGTGCCAGCATGCTAGCGTTGCATTCCTACAATGAGCAGTTCTTC,CASMLALHSYNEQFF
-,TRBV6-1,TRBJ2-3,TRBD2,TGTGCCAGCAGTGAAACTCTAGCGGGACGGGCAGATACGCAGTATTTT,CASSETLAGRADTQYF
-,TRBV15,TRBJ2-1,-,TGTGCCACCAGCAGAGATCAAAGGGCAGGGAGGGGGAAAGAGCAGTTCTTC,CATSRDQRAGRGKEQFF
-,TRBV9,TRBJ1-2,-,TGTGCCAGCAGCCCCGCGCGGGCTAACTATGGCTACACCTTC,CASSPARANYGYTF
few,TRBV4-1,TRBJ2-7,-,TGCGCCAGCAGCCCAAGCCCCATAGACGAGCAGTACTTC,CASSPSPIDEQYF
-,TRBV5-1,TRBJ2-6,-,TGCGCCAGCAGCACACAGTCCTCTGGGGCCAACGTCCTGACTTTC,CASSTQSSGANVLTF
once,TRBV5-6,TRBJ2-7,TRBD2,TGTGCCAGCAGCTTGATGGCGGGAGACTCCGAGCAGTACTTC,CASSLMAGDSEQYF
once,TRBV19,TRBJ2-2,TRBD1,TGTGCCAGTAGGGGACAGGGAAACACCGGGGAGCTGTTTTTT,CASRGQGNTGELFF
-,TRBV7-2,TRBJ1-1,TRBD1,TGTGCCAGCAGCCGGTTCCAGGGGGCACAGAACACTGAAGCTTTCTTT,CASSRFQGAQNTEAFF
-,TRBV5-1,TRBJ1-6,-,TGCGCCAGCAGCTTGGAACGACAGGTGGGCAATTCACCCCTCCACTTT,CASSLERQVGNSPLHF
once,TRBV7-9,TRBJ2-1,-,TGTGCCAGCAGTCTTCTGACCGGGACAACGCCCGGGCAGTTCTTC,CASSLLTGTTPGQFF
-,TRBV27,TRBJ2-7,-,TGTGCCAGCAGTCCCGGGACTGGGGGGTCCTACGAGCAGTACTTC,CASSPGTGGSYEQYF
-,TRBV6-6,TRBJ2-7,TRBD1,TGTGCCAGCAGTTACCCCGGACAGGGTATCTACGAGCAGTACTTC,CASSYPGQGIYEQYF
-,TRBV25-1,TRBJ1-5,-,TGTGCCAGGTTCTGGGCCCGTCGGGGTTGCAATCAGCCCCAGCATTTT,CARFWARRGCNQPQHF
few,TRBV7-9,TRBJ2-5,-,TGTGCCAGCAGCTTAGCGCGTTGGGAGACCCAGTACTTC,CASSLARWETQYF
few,TRBV18,TRBJ2-7,TRBD1,TGTGCCAGCCGAGCGGGACAGGGGGGTAGCAGGGGGAAGAACGAGCAGTACTTC,CASRAGQGGSRGKNEQYF
-,TRBV2,TRBJ1-3,TRBD1,TGTGCCAGCAGCGGACAGGGGGCGCGGGGAAACACCATATATTTT,CASSGQGARGNTIYF
few,TRBV7-9,TRBJ1-1,TRBD1,TGTGCCAGCAGCTTGAGAGACAGGGGGTCCACTGAAGCTTTCTTT,CASSLRDRGSTEAFF
-,TRBV5-5,TRBJ2-5,-,TGTGCCAGCAGCTTGGACCGCGACTTAGGCAACTTC,CASSLDRDLGNF
few,TRBV19,TRBJ2-3,-,TGTGCCAGTAGAGCGGCGGGCACAGATACGCAGTATTTT,CASRAAGTDTQYF
-,TRBV4-3,TRBJ2-7,TRBD2,TGCGCCAGCAGCCAAGGGCGACTAGCGCCCCGTTTGCAGCAGTACTTC,CASSQGRLAPRLQQYF
-,TRBV15,TRBJ2-7,-,TGTGCCACCAGCAGAGATCTAGGGGGAAAAGCCTACGAGCAGTACTTC,CATSRDLGGKAYEQYF
-,TRBV14,TRBJ1-4,-,TGTGCCAGCAGCCGCGGCATGTGGGTGGGTGAAAAACTGTTTTTT,CASSRGMWVGEKLFF
-,TRBV5-1,TRBJ1-1,TRBD1,TGCGCCAGCAGCTTGGAGCCAGGGGGCAACACTGAAGCTTTCTTT,CASSLEPGGNTEAFF
-,TRBV6-1,TRBJ2-1,-,TGTGCCAGCAGTGAAGGATGGGCAGGCCACAATGAGCAGTTCTTC,CASSEGWAGHNEQFF
once,TRBV18,TRBJ2-7,TRBD1,TGTGCCAGCTCACTGGACAGGCTACCGAGGGGTGAGCAGTACTTC,CASSLDRLPRGEQYF
-,TRBV5-1,TRBJ1-1,TRBD1,TGCGCCAGCAGCAGGACAGGGGGGCCTGAAGCTTTCTTT,CASSRTGGPEAFF
-,TRBV6-5,TRBJ1-1,TRBD1,TGTGCCAGCACCGGACAGGGGGAAGCTTTCTTT,CASTGQGEAFF
few,TRBV4-3,TRBJ2-2,-,TGCGCCAGCAGCCAAGATAGGGGGACCGGGGAGCTGTTTTTT,CASSQDRGTGELFF
-,TRBV4-1,TRBJ1-2,TRBD1,TGCGCCAGCAGCCGGGGGGGGCTGACAGGGGGCCAAACGGATGGCTACACCTTC,CASSRGGLTGGQTDGYTF
once,TRBV5-4,TRBJ2-1,TRBD2,TGTGCCACCAGAGCGGGAGGGCCTGGCAATGAGCAGTTCTTC,CATRAGGPGNEQFF
-,TRBV15,TRBJ1-5,-,TGTGCCACCAGCAGACTTATTGGGAGGGCTTTCGATCAGCCCCAGCATTTT,CATSRLIGRAFDQPQHF
once,TRBV6-1,TRBJ1-1,-,TGTGCCAGCATTTTCCCGCCCGAACCCAGGGCTTTCTTT,CASIFPPEPRAFF
-,TRBV7-2,TRBJ1-2,TRBD1,TGTGCCGGGAAACAGGGGGTGCGGGGCTACACCTTC,CAGKQGVRGYTF
once,TRBV4-1,TRBJ2-3,TRBD1,TGCGCCAGCAGCCAAGGGGACAGGGTAGCAGATACGCAGTATTTT,CASSQGDRVADTQYF
-,TRBV7-2,TRBJ2-1,-,TGTGCCAGCAGCTTAGCGTCGATCGGAGGGAATGAGCAGTTCTTC,CASSLASIGGNEQFF
-,TRBV7-7,TRBJ2-7,-,TGTGCCAGCAGCGCCAGACAGGGTCGGGGGGAGCAGTACTTC,CASSARQGRGEQYF
-,TRBV11-3,TRBJ2-5,TRBD2,TGTGCCAGCAGCTTAGTAACAAGCGGGAGGGCCCGAGAGACCCAGTACTTC,CASSLVTSGRARETQYF
-,TRBV5-4,TRBJ2-7,-,TGTGCCAGCAGCTTAACCGAGACAGTGTACGAGCAGTACTTC,CASSLTETVYEQYF